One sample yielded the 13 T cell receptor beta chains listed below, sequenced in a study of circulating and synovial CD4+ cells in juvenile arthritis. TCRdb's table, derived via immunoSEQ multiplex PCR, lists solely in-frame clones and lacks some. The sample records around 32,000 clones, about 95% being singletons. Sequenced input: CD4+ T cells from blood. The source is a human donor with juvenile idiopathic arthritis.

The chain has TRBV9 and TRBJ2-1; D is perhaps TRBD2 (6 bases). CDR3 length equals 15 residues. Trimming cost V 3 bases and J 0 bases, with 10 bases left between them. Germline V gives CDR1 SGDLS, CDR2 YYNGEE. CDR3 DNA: TGTGCCAGCAGCGCGGGGGAAAGCTCCTACAATGAGCAGTTCTTC. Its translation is CASSAGESSYNEQFF. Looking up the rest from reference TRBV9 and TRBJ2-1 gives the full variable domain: DSGVTQTPKHLITATGQRVTLRCSPRSGDLSVYWYQQSLDQGLQFLIQYYNGEERAKGNILERFSAQQFPDLHSELNLSSLELGDSALYFCASSAGESSYNEQFFGPGTRLTVL.

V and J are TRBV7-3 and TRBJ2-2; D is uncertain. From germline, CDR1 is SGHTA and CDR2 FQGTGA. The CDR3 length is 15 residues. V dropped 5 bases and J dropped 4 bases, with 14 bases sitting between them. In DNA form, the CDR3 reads TGTGCCAGCAGCCCACCGGGTTCGGGCACCGGGGAGCTGTTTTTT. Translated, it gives CASSPPGSGTGELFF.

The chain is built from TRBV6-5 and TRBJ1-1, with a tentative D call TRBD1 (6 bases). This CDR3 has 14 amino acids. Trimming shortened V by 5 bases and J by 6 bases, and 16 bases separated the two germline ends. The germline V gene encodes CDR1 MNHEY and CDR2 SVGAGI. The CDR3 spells CASSPPDRAAEAFF. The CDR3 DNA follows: TGTGCCAGCAGTCCTCCGGACAGAGCCGCTGAAGCTTTCTTT.

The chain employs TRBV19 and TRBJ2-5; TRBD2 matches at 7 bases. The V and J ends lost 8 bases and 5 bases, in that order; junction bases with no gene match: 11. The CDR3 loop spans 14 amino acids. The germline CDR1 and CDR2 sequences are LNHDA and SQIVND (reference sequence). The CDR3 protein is CASGLAGLGETQYF. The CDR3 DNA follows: TGTGCCAGTGGGTTAGCGGGTCTAGGGGAGACCCAGTACTTC.

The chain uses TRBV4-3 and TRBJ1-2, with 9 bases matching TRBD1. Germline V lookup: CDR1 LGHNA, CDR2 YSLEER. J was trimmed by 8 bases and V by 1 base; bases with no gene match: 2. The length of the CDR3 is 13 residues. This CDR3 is CASSQGQGDGYTF. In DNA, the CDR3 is TGCGCCAGCAGCCAAGGACAGGGGGACGGCTACACCTTC.

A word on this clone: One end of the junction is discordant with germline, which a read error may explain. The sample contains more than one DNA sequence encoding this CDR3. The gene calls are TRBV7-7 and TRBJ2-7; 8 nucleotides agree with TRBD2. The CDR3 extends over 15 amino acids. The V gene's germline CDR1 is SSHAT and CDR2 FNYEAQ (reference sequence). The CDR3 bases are TGTGCTAGCAGCTTAGCGGCGGGGGGACCCTACGAGCAGTACTTC. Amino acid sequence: CASSLAAGGPYEQYF.

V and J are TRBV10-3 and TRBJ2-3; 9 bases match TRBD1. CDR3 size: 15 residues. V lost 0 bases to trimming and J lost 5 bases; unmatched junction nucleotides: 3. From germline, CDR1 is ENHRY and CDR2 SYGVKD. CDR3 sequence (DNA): TGTGCCATCAGTGAGTCGGGACAGGGAGGAGATACGCAGTATTTT. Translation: CAISESGQGGDTQYF.

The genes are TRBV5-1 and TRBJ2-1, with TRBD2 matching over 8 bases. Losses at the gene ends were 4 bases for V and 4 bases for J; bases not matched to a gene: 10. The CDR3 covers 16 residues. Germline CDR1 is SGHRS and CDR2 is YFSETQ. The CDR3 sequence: CASSLAPSGGYNEQFF. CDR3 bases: TGCGCCAGCAGCCTCGCCCCCAGCGGGGGTTACAATGAGCAGTTCTTC.

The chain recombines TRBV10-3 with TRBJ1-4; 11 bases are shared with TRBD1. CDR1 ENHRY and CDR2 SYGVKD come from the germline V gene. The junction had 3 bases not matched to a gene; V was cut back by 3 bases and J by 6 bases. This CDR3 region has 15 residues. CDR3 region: CAISEPGQGDEKLFF. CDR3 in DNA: TGTGCCATCAGTGAACCGGGACAGGGGGATGAAAAACTGTTTTTT.

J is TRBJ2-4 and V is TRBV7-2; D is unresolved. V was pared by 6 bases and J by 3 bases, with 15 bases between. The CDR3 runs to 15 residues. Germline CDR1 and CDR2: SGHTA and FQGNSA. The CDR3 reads CASRIPDPVKNIQYF. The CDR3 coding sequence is TGTGCCAGCAGGATCCCAGATCCTGTCAAAAACATTCAGTACTTC.

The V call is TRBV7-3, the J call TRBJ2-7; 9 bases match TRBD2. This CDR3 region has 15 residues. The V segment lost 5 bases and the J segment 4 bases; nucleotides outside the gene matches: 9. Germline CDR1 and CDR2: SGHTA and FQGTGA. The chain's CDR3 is CASSPGTSTLYEQYF. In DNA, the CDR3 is TGTGCCAGCAGCCCAGGGACTAGCACCCTTTACGAGCAGTACTTC.

In nucleotides, the CDR3 is TGTGCCAGCAGTGAATTGGGCTCCAACGTCCTGACTTTC. Translating gives CASSELGSNVLTF. The chain has TRBV6-1 and TRBJ2-6; D gene ambiguous. CDR3 length: 13 amino acids. The germline gives CDR1 MNHNS, CDR2 SASEGT. V dropped 2 bases and J dropped 8 bases, with 7 bases sitting between them.

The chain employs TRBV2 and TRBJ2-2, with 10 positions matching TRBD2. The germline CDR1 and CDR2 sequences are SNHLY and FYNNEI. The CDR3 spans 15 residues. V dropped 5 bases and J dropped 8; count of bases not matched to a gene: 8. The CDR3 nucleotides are TGTGCCAGCAGTCCGAGCGGGAGGGCCGGTGGGGAGCTGTTTTTT. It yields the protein CASSPSGRAGGELFF.